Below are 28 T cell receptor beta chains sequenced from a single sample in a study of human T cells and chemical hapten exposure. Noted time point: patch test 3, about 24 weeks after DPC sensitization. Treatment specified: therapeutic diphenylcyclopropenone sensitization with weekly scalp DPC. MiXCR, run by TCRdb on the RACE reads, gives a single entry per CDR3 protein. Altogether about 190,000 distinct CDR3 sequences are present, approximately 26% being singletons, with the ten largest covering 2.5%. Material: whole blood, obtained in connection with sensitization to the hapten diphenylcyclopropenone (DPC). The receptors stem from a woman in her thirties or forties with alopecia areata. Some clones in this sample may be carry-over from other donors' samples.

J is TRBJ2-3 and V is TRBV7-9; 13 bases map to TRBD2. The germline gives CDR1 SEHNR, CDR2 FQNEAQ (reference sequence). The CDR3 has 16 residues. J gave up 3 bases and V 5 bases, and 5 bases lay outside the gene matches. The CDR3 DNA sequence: TGTGCCAGCAGCGCCGGGACTAGCGGGACTACAGATACGCAGTATTTT. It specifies CASSAGTSGTTDTQYF.

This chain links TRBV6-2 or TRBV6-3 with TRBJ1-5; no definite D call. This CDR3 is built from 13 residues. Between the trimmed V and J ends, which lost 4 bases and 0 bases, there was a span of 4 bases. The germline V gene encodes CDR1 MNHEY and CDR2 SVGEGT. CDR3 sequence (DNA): TGTGCCAGCAGTTTTTATAGCAATCAGCCCCAGCATTTT. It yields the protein CASSFYSNQPQHF.

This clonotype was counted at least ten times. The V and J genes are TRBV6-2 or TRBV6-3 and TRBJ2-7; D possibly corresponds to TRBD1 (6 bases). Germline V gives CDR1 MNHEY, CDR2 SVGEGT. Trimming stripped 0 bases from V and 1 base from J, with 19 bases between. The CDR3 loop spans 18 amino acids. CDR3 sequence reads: CASSYSFPDRLFSYEQYF. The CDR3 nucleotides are TGTGCCAGCAGTTACTCTTTTCCGGACAGACTTTTTTCCTACGAGCAGTACTTC.

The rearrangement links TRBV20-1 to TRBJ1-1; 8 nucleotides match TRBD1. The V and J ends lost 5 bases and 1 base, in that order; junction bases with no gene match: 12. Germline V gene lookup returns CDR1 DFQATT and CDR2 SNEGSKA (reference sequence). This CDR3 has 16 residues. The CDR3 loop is CSAGQGSLGKNTEAFF. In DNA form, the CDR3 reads TGCAGTGCTGGACAGGGTTCCTTGGGGAAGAACACTGAAGCTTTCTTT.

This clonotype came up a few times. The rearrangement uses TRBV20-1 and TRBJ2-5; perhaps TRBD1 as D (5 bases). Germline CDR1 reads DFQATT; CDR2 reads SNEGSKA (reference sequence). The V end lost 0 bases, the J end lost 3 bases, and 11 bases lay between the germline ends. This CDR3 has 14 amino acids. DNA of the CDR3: TGCAGTGCTAGAGACAGGGTAGGAAAAGAGACCCAGTACTTC. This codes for CSARDRVGKETQYF.

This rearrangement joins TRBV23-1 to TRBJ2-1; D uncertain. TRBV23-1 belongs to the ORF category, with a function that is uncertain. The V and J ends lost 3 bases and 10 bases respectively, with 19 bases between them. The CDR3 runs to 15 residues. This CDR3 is CASSHPAPRPREQFF. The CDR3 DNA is TGCGCCAGCAGTCACCCCGCCCCGCGGCCCCGGGAGCAGTTCTTC.

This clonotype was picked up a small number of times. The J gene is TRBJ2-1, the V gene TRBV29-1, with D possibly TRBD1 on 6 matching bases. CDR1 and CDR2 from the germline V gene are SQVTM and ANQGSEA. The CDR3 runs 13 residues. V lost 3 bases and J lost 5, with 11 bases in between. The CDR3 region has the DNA TGCAGCGTTGATGCGGCAGGGGACAATGAGCAGTTCTTC. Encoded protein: CSVDAAGDNEQFF.

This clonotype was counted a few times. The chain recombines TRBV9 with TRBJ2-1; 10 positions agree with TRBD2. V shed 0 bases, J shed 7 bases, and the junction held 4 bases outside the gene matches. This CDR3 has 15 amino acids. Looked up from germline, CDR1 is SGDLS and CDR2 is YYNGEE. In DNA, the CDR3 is TGTGCCAGCAGCGTAGTGTCTAGCGGGAGTAATGAGCAGTTCTTC. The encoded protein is CASSVVSSGSNEQFF. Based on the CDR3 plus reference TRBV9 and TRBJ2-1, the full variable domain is DSGVTQTPKHLITATGQRVTLRCSPRSGDLSVYWYQQSLDQGLQFLIQYYNGEERAKGNILERFSAQQFPDLHSELNLSSLELGDSALYFCASSVVSSGSNEQFFGPGTRLTVL.

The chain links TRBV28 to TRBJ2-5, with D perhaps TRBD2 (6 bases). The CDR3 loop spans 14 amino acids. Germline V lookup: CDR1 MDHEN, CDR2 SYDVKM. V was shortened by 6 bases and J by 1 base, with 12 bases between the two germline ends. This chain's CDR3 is CASSSRGLQETQYF. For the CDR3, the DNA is TGTGCCAGCAGCTCGCGGGGCCTCCAAGAGACCCAGTACTTC.

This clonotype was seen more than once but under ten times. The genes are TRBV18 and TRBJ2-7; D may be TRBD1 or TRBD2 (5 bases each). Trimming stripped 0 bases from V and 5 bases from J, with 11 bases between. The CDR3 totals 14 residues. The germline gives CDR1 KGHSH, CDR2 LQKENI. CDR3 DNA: TGTGCCAGCTCACCACCAACCGGGACGAACGAGCAGTACTTC. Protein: CASSPPTGTNEQYF.

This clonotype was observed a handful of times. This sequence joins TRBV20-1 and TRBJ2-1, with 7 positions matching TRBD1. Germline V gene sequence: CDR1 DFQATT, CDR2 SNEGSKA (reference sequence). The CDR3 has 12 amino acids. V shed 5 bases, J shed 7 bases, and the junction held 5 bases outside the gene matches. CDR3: CSAGRQGNEQFF. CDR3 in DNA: TGCAGTGCTGGAAGACAGGGAAATGAGCAGTTCTTC.

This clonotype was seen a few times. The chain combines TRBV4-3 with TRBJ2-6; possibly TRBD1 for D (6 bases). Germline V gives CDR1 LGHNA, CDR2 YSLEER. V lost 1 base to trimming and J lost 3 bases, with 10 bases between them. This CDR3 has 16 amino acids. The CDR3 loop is CASSQAQGNGANVLTF. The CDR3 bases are TGCGCCAGCAGCCAAGCCCAGGGGAATGGGGCCAACGTCCTGACTTTC.

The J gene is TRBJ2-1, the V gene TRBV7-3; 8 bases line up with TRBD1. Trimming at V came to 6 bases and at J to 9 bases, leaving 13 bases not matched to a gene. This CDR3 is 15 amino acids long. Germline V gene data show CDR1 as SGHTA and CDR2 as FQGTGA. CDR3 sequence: CASSLDRAVGSEQFF. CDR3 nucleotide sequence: TGTGCCAGCAGTTTGGACAGGGCGGTTGGTAGTGAGCAGTTCTTC.

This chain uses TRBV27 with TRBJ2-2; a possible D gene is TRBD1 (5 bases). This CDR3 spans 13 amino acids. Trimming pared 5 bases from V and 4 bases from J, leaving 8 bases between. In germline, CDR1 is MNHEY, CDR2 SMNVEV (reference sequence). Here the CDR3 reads CASSKGITGELFF. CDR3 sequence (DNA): TGTGCCAGCAGTAAGGGGATCACCGGGGAGCTGTTTTTT.

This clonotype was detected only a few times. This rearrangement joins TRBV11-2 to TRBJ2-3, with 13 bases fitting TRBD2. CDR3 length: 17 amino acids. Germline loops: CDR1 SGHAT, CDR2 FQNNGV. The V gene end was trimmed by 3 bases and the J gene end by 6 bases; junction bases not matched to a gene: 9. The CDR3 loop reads CASSFFRTSGRLDTQYF. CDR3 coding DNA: TGTGCCAGCAGCTTCTTCCGGACTAGCGGGAGATTGGATACGCAGTATTTT.

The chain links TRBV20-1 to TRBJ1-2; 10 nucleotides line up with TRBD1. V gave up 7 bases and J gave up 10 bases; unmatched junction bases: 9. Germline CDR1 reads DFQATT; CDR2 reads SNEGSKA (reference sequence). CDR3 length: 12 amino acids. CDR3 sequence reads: CSVARGQGIYTF. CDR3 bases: TGCAGTGTCGCAAGGGGACAGGGGATCTACACCTTC.

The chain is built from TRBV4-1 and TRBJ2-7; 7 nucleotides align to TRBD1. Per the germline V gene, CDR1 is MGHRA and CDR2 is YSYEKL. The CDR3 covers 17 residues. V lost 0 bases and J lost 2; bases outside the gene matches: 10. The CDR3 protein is CASSQEPPGTEAYEQYF. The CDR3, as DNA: TGCGCCAGCAGCCAAGAACCCCCCGGGACAGAAGCCTACGAGCAGTACTTC.

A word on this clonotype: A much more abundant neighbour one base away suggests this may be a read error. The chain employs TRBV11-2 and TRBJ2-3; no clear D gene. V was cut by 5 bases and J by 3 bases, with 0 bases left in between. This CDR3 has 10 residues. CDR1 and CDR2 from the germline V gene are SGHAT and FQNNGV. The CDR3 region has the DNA TGTGCCAGCAGCACAGATACGCAGTATTTT. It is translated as CASSTDTQYF.

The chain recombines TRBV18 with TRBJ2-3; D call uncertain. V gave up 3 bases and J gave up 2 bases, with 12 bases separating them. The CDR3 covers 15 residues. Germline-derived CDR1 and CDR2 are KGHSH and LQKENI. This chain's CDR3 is CASSPQDLLTDTQYF. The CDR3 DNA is TGTGCCAGCTCACCGCAGGACCTACTCACAGATACGCAGTATTTT.

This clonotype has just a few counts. The CDR3 sequence is CATSATSAVETQYF. Here the CDR3 DNA reads TGTGCCACCAGTGCGACTAGCGCCGTCGAGACCCAGTACTTC. V is TRBV24-1 and J is TRBJ2-5; 8 bases map to TRBD2. Per the germline V gene, CDR1 is KGHDR and CDR2 is SFDVKD. The CDR3 runs 14 residues. The junction had 6 bases not matched to a gene; V was cut back by 5 bases and J by 5 bases.

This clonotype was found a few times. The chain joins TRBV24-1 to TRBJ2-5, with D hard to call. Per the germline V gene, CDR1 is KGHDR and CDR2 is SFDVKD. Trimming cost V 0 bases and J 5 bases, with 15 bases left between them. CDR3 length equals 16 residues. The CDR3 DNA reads TGTGCCACCAGTGATTTGCGACCAGGTCCCCATGAGACCCAGTACTTC. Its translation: CATSDLRPGPHETQYF.

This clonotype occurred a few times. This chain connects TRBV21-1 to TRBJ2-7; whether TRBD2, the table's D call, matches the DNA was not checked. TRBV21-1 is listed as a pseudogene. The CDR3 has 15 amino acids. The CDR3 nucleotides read TGTGCCAGCAGCAAAGGACTAGGGGACCCCTACGAGCAGTACTTC. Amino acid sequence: CASSKGLGDPYEQYF.

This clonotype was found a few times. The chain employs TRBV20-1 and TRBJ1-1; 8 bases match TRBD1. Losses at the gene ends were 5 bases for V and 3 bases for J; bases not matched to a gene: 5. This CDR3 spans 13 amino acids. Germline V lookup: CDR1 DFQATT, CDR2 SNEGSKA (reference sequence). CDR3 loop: CSARRGLYTEAFF. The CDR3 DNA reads TGCAGTGCTCGCAGGGGGCTTTACACTGAAGCTTTCTTT.

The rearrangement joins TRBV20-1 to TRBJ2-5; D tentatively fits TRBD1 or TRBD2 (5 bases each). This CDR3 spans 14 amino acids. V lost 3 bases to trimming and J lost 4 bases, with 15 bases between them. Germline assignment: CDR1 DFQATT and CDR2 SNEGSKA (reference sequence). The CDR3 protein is CSARDLTGGETQYF. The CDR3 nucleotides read TGCAGTGCTAGGGACTTAACAGGCGGAGAGACCCAGTACTTC.

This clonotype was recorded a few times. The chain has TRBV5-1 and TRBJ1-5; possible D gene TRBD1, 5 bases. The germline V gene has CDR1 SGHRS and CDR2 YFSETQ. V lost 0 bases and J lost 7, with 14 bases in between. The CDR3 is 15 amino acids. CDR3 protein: CASSLVGRAGQPQHF. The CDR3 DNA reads TGCGCCAGCAGCTTGGTTGGCAGGGCAGGCCAGCCCCAGCATTTT.

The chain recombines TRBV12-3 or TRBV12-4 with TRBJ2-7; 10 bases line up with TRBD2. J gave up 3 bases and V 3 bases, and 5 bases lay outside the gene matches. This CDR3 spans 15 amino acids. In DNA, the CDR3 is TGTGCCAGCAGTTTTCGTCTAGCGGGAGACTACGAGCAGTACTTC. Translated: CASSFRLAGDYEQYF.

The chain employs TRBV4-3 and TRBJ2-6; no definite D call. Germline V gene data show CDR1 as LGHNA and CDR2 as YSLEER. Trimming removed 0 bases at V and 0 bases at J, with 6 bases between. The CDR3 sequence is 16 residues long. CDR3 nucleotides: TGCGCCAGCAGCCAAGAATTGGGCTCTGGGGCCAACGTCCTGACTTTC. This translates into CASSQELGSGANVLTF.

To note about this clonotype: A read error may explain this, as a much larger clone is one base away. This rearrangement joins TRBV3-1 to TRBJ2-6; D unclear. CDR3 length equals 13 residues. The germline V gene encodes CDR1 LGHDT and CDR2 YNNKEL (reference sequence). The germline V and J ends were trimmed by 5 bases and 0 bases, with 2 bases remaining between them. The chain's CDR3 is CASSVSGANVLTF. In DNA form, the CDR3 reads TGTGCCAGCAGCGTCTCTGGGGCCAACGTCCTGACTTTC.